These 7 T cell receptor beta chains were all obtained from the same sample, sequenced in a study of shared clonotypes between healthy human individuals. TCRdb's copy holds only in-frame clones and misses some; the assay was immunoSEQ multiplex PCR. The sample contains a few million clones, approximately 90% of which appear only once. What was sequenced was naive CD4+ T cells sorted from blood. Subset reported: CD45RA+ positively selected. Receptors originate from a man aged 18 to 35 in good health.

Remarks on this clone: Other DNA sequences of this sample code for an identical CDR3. This CDR3 is CASSLERGSTDTQYF. The CDR3 bases are TGCGCCAGCAGCTTGGAAAGGGGTAGCACAGATACGCAGTATTTT. The rearrangement links TRBV5-1 to TRBJ2-3; possible D gene TRBD1, 5 bases. CDR1 SGHRS and CDR2 YFSETQ come from the germline V gene. CDR3 length equals 15 residues. V lost 0 bases and J 0 bases, leaving 8 bases between the germline ends.

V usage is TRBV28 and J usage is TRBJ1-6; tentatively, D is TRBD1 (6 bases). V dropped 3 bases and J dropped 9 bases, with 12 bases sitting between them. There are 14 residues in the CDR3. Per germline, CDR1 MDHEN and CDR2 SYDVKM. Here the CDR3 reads CASSFSQGRSPLHF. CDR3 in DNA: TGTGCCAGCAGTTTCTCACAGGGTCGTTCACCCCTCCACTTT.

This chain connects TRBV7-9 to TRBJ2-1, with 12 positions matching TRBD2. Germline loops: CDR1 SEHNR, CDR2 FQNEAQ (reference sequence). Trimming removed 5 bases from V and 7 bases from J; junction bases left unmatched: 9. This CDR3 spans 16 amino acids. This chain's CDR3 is CASSPLTSGSENEQFF. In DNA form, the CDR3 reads TGTGCCAGCAGCCCTCTGACTAGCGGGAGTGAAAATGAGCAGTTCTTC.

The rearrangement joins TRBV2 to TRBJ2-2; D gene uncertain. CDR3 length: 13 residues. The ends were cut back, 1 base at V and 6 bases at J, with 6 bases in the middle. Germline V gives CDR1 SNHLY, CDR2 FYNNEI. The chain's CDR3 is CASSEDVSGELFF. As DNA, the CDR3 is TGTGCCAGCAGTGAAGACGTGTCCGGGGAGCTGTTTTTT.

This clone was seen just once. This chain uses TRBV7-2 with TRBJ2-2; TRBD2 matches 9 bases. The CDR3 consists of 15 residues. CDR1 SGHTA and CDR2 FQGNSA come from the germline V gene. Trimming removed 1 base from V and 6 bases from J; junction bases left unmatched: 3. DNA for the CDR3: TGTGCCAGCAGCTTAGTAGCGGGAGTTTCCGGGGAGCTGTTTTTT. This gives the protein CASSLVAGVSGELFF.

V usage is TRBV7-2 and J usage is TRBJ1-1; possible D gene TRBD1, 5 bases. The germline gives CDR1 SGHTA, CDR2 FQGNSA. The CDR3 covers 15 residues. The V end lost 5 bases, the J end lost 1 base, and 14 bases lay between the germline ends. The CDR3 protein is CASSKVGAANTEAFF. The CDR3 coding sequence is TGTGCCAGCAGCAAGGTCGGGGCAGCGAACACTGAAGCTTTCTTT.

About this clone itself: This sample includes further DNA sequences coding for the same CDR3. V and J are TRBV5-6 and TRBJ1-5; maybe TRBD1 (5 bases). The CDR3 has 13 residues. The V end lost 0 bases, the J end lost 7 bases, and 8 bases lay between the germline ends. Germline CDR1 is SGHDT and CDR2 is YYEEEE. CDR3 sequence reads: CASSLGREQPQHF. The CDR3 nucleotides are TGTGCCAGCAGCTTGGGCAGGGAACAGCCCCAGCATTTT.